The clone carrying this T cell receptor beta chain showed up just a few times. Its antigen is as yet unknown. The sample is drawn from a study of blood T cells in healthy people across ages. Overall study findings and caveats: Diversity estimates drawn from one million T cells were deemed underestimates. As naive T cell percentage varied, TCR beta diversity correlated strongly with it. PBMC samples, being unsorted, prevented any conclusive comparison of naive and antigen-experienced cells.

For the second PCR, which ran for about 7 to 11 cycles, a sample-barcoded 5' primer and a J-beta primer mix were used. CDR3-containing paired-end reads numbering at least 2.5 million came from each sample. Using its own MiXCR run on the 5' RACE reads, TCRdb lists one record per CDR3 protein. This sample has about 800,000 distinct CDR3 sequences, with about 62% found just once. V was pared by 0 bases and J by 0 bases, with 8 bases between. The CDR3 totals 15 residues. Germline CDR1 reads SGHRS; CDR2 reads YFSETQ. Input material: blood. The source is a young man in good health. This chain links TRBV5-1 with TRBJ2-3; D unresolved. CDR3 region: CASSLEASSTDTQYF. In DNA form, the CDR3 reads TGCGCCAGCAGCTTGGAGGCTTCTAGCACAGATACGCAGTATTTT.